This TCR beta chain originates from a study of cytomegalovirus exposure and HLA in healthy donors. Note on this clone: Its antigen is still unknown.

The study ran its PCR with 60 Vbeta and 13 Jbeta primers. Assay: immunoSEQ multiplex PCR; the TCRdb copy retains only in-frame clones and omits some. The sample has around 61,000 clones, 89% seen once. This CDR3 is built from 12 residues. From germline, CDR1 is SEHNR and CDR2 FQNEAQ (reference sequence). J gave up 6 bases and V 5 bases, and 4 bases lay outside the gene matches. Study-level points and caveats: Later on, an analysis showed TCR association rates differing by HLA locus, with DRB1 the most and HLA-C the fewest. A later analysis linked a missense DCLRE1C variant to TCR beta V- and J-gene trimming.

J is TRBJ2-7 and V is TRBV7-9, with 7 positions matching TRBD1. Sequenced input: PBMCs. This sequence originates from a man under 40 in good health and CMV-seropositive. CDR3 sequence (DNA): TGTGCCAGCAGCCAGACAGGGTGCGAGCAGTACTTC. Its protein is CASSQTGCEQYF.